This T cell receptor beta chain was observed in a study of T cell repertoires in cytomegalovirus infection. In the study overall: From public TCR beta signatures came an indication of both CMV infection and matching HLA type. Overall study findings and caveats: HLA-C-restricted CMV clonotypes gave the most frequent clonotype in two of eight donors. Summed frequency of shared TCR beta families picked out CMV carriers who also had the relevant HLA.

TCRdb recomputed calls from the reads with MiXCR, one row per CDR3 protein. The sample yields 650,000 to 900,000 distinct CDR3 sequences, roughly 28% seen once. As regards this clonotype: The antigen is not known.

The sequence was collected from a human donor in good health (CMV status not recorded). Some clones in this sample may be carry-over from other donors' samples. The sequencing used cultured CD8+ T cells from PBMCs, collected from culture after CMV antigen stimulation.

In DNA, the CDR3 is TGTGCCAGCAGATACCCGGGACAGGGCCAAGGGATGTATAGCAATCAGCCCCAGCATTTT. Translated: CASRYPGQGQGMYSNQPQHF. V usage is TRBV5-4 and J usage is TRBJ1-5; the match to TRBD1 covers 9 bases. J was trimmed by 0 bases and V by 5 bases; bases with no gene match: 18. CDR1 SGHNT and CDR2 YYREEE come from the germline V gene (reference sequence). The CDR3 has 20 amino acids.